Listed below are T cell receptor beta chains from one sample, sequenced in a study of beta chain features in type 1 diabetes. TCRdb keeps only in-frame clones here, not all; method: immunoSEQ multiplex PCR. The sample includes roughly 100,000 clones, 25% to 35% of them seen just once. Sequenced input: central memory CD4+ T cells from blood. The receptors originated from a woman younger than 30 with type 1 diabetes. CDR3s include the opening cysteine and the closing phenylalanine or tryptophan. The D gene is left open where the match is weak. Size tells how often a clone was seen (once, few, many) or the class of an expanded clone, and some rows leave it out.

V: TRBV25-1; D: TRBD1; J: TRBJ1-4; size: NA; CDR3: CASSDDRAGGEKLFF; DNA: TGTGCCAGCAGTGACGACAGGGCCGGCGGTGAAAAACTGTTTTTT
V: TRBV20-1; D: NA; J: TRBJ2-1; size: few; CDR3: CSATGLDEQFF; DNA: TGCAGTGCCACCGGACTGGATGAGCAGTTCTTC
V: TRBV6-1; D: TRBD1; J: TRBJ1-1; size: NA; CDR3: CASSSTGVSEAFF; DNA: TGTGCCAGCAGTTCAACAGGGGTCAGTGAAGCTTTCTTT
V: TRBV5-4; D: NA; J: TRBJ2-3; size: NA; CDR3: CASSTRQGGVTDTQYF; DNA: TGTGCCAGCAGCACGAGACAGGGAGGCGTCACAGATACGCAGTATTTT
V: TRBV4-1; D: NA; J: TRBJ2-7; size: few; CDR3: CASSQAGGRTYEQYF; DNA: TGCGCCAGCAGCCAAGCTGGCGGGCGGACCTACGAGCAGTACTTC
V: TRBV7-1; D: NA; J: TRBJ2-1; size: NA; CDR3: CASSSLAREQFF; DNA: TGTGCCAGCAGCTCACTAGCCCGGGAGCAGTTCTTC
V: TRBV2; D: NA; J: TRBJ1-2; size: NA; CDR3: CASSEAPTAPYGYTF; DNA: TGTGCCAGCAGTGAAGCGCCGACAGCTCCCTATGGCTACACCTTC
V: TRBV7-9; D: TRBD2; J: TRBJ2-7; size: few; CDR3: CASSLTSGTYEQYF; DNA: TGTGCCAGCAGCTTAACTAGCGGGACCTACGAGCAGTACTTC
V: TRBV9; D: TRBD1; J: TRBJ2-3; size: few; CDR3: CASSVSGQTQYF; DNA: TGTGCCAGCAGCGTATCGGGACAGACGCAGTATTTT
V: TRBV7-9; D: NA; J: TRBJ2-3; size: few; CDR3: CAFRGQYPTDTQYF; DNA: TGTGCCTTCAGAGGACAGTACCCCACAGATACGCAGTATTTT
V: TRBV14; D: NA; J: TRBJ2-2; size: NA; CDR3: CASSQDVGYTGELFF; DNA: TGTGCCAGCAGCCAAGACGTCGGTTACACCGGGGAGCTGTTTTTT
V: TRBV5-1; D: NA; J: TRBJ2-3; size: NA; CDR3: CASSPQRTDTQYF; DNA: TGCGCCAGCAGCCCACAACGAACAGATACGCAGTATTTT
V: TRBV9; D: TRBD2; J: TRBJ2-2; size: NA; CDR3: CASTTSVNTGELFF; DNA: TGTGCCAGCACGACTAGCGTCAACACCGGGGAGCTGTTTTTT
V: TRBV5-5; D: NA; J: TRBJ2-7; size: few; CDR3: CASSYLQGEQYF; DNA: TGTGCCAGCAGCTACTTACAGGGCGAGCAGTACTTC
V: TRBV28; D: NA; J: TRBJ1-1; size: NA; CDR3: CASSLSDSRAFF; DNA: TGTGCCAGCAGTTTGAGCGACAGTAGAGCTTTCTTT
V: TRBV7-2; D: NA; J: TRBJ1-3; size: few; CDR3: CASSLGVHSPGNTIYF; DNA: TGTGCCAGCAGCTTAGGAGTGCATTCCCCTGGAAACACCATATATTTT
V: TRBV6-1; D: NA; J: TRBJ2-7; size: NA; CDR3: CASKSSDPYEQYF; DNA: TGTGCCAGCAAATCTAGCGATCCCTACGAGCAGTACTTC
V: TRBV7-2; D: NA; J: TRBJ1-4; size: few; CDR3: CASSLVRGAREKLFF; DNA: TGTGCCAGCAGCTTAGTACGGGGGGCCCGGGAAAAACTGTTTTTT
V: TRBV2; D: NA; J: TRBJ2-5; size: NA; CDR3: CASSEVRPSANQETQYF; DNA: TGTGCCAGCAGTGAAGTTCGTCCTAGCGCAAACCAAGAGACCCAGTACTTC
V: TRBV7-2; D: NA; J: TRBJ1-4; size: few; CDR3: CASSLEYRLNEKLFF; DNA: TGTGCCAGCAGCTTAGAATACAGGTTGAACGAAAAACTGTTTTTT
V: TRBV5-1; D: NA; J: TRBJ1-2; size: NA; CDR3: CASSLDTGPYGYTF; DNA: TGCGCCAGCAGCTTGGATACAGGACCCTATGGCTACACCTTC
V: TRBV11-2; D: TRBD2; J: TRBJ2-2; size: NA; CDR3: CASSLGSGRSTGELFF; DNA: TGTGCCAGCAGCTTAGGGAGCGGGAGGTCCACCGGGGAGCTGTTTTTT
V: TRBV29-1; D: NA; J: TRBJ2-7; size: many; CDR3: CSVEDGTPPTYEQYF; DNA: TGCAGCGTTGAGGACGGGACACCCCCCACCTACGAGCAGTACTTC
V: TRBV27; D: TRBD1; J: TRBJ2-1; size: NA; CDR3: CATAGQGVWDEQFF; DNA: TGTGCCACTGCCGGACAGGGAGTTTGGGATGAGCAGTTCTTC
V: TRBV4-2; D: TRBD2; J: TRBJ2-3; size: NA; CDR3: CASSQWTSSSTDTQYF; DNA: TGTGCCAGCAGCCAATGGACTAGCAGTAGCACAGATACGCAGTATTTT
V: TRBV4-3; D: NA; J: TRBJ2-1; size: few; CDR3: CASSPLGLIYNEQFF; DNA: TGCGCCAGCAGCCCTCTCGGACTCATTTACAATGAGCAGTTCTTC
V: TRBV5-1; D: NA; J: TRBJ2-2; size: once; CDR3: CASGKQANTGELFF; DNA: TGCGCCAGCGGCAAACAGGCGAACACCGGGGAGCTGTTTTTT
V: TRBV28; D: TRBD2; J: TRBJ2-7; size: few; CDR3: CASSPTRTSGNGEQYF; DNA: TGTGCCAGCAGTCCGACCCGGACTAGCGGGAACGGCGAGCAGTACTTC
V: TRBV30; D: NA; J: TRBJ2-5; size: few; CDR3: CAWSPGGPLETQYF; DNA: TGTGCCTGGAGTCCGGGGGGCCCCCTGGAGACCCAGTACTTC
V: TRBV7-8; D: NA; J: TRBJ1-1; size: NA; CDR3: CASSLAGGREAFF; DNA: TGTGCCAGCAGCTTAGCAGGGGGTAGAGAAGCTTTCTTT
V: TRBV7-3; D: NA; J: TRBJ2-3; size: NA; CDR3: CASSPYGDTQYF; DNA: TGTGCCAGCAGCCCTTACGGAGATACGCAGTATTTT
V: TRBV7-8; D: NA; J: TRBJ1-1; size: few; CDR3: CASSLSTVTEAFF; DNA: TGTGCCAGCAGCCTATCGACAGTAACTGAAGCTTTCTTT
V: TRBV28; D: NA; J: TRBJ2-6; size: NA; CDR3: CASSDPRSPLSGANVLTF; DNA: TGTGCCAGCAGTGACCCCAGGTCTCCCCTCTCTGGGGCCAACGTCCTGACTTTC
V: TRBV6-1; D: TRBD1; J: TRBJ2-2; size: few; CDR3: CASSETRGGYGELFF; DNA: TGTGCCAGCAGTGAAACGAGAGGGGGCTACGGGGAGCTGTTTTTT
V: TRBV25-1; D: TRBD2; J: TRBJ2-1; size: many; CDR3: CASNRGVENEQFF; DNA: TGTGCCAGCAACCGGGGGGTCGAAAATGAGCAGTTCTTC
V: TRBV27; D: TRBD2; J: TRBJ2-3; size: NA; CDR3: CASVGLAVSDTQYF; DNA: TGTGCCAGTGTGGGGCTAGCGGTCTCAGATACGCAGTATTTT
V: TRBV15; D: TRBD2; J: TRBJ2-3; size: few; CDR3: CATSREASGSKTDTQYF; DNA: TGTGCCACCAGCAGAGAGGCTAGCGGGAGTAAGACAGATACGCAGTATTTT
V: TRBV10-3; D: TRBD1; J: TRBJ2-1; size: NA; CDR3: CAIQGADVNEQFF; DNA: TGTGCCATCCAGGGGGCTGATGTCAATGAGCAGTTCTTC
V: TRBV4-3; D: NA; J: TRBJ2-5; size: NA; CDR3: CASSQEAGGSETQYF; DNA: TGCGCCAGCAGCCAAGAAGCAGGAGGGTCGGAGACCCAGTACTTC
V: TRBV30; D: TRBD2; J: TRBJ2-5; size: few; CDR3: CAFQTGTSVGETQYF; DNA: TGTGCCTTCCAGACCGGGACTAGCGTAGGAGAGACCCAGTACTTC
V: TRBV6-5; D: TRBD1; J: TRBJ1-2; size: NA; CDR3: CASSPPGGYGYTF; DNA: TGTGCCAGCAGTCCCCCAGGGGGCTATGGCTACACCTTC